This T cell receptor (beta chain) was observed in a study of blood T cell repertoires in COVID-19 (dated by TCRdb to the early 2020s). For the study in its entirety: Samples from collaborators originated in the United States, Italy and Spain and spanned both the acute and convalescent phases of COVID-19. The material from the prospective study consisted of cDNA or gDNA derived from T cells, B-cell-depleted T cells, or PBMCs. Deeply sampled blood TCRbeta repertoires from subjects exposed to, actively infected with, or recovered from COVID-19 were included in the dataset. A freely available public database, intended as a resource for researchers studying the immune response to SARS-CoV-2, is where the repertoires were released. The samples were drawn from two sources: the first 160 participants of the ongoing ImmuneRACE study, and over 1,000 subjects contributed by 6 global collaborators. Nearly every sample came with metadata listing a de-identified subject ID, COVID-19 status, age in years and sex. Where available, HLA class I and class II types were obtained from metadata supplied by the sample provider rather than from assay-based typing.

For this clone: Its antigen is currently not known. It has no much larger one-base neighbor in the sample; base qualities were not kept.

TCRbeta CDR3 regions were amplified from genomic DNA by means of the immunoSEQ Assay, a bias-controlled multiplex PCR. The published analysis was carried out like this. The number of nucleated cells in each sample was estimated from the amplification of reference gene primers within the assay. To quantify the absolute abundance of each unique TCRbeta CDR3 rearrangement, sequence reads were collapsed and filtered. For each sample, productive Simpson clonality was calculated as the square root of Simpson's diversity index across productive rearrangements. Imported from immuneACCESS, the table was reduced by TCRdb to in-frame sequences with V and J called. These copies leave out some clones; in studies compared against another copy, an unresolved V gene accounts for under half, and the cause of the remainder is not known. The D gene and trimming were derived from the DNA, and the V and J assignments and clone size from that table. This sample is represented by about 98,000 clones; roughly 82% of them were singletons. Roughly a tenth of the sample belongs to the ten largest clones.

Broader findings and caveats from the paper: The quantity of clinical and demographic metadata differed by source and by participant and was supplied without curation.

Whole blood was collected in K2EDTA tubes by collaborating institutions according to the institutions' own protocols. For TCRbeta analysis, collaborators shipped samples as frozen whole blood, isolated PBMCs, or DNA extracted from either of those sample types. Per the germline V gene, KGHDR is the CDR1 and SFDVKD is the CDR2. Counted from cysteine to phenylalanine, this CDR3 has 12 amino acids. Only the CDR3 DNA stays, 36 bases, in frame from base 1. Trimming takes 4 bases from V and 5 bases from J, and the germline ends sit 7 bases apart. This TCR derives from a man in his 70s with active or convalescent COVID-19. The chain was built from TRBV24-1 and TRBJ1-1, and possibly TRBD1, on 5 matching bases. Sequences were obtained from peripheral blood. The nucleotide sequence reads TGTGCCACCAGTGACGGGGGGACTGAAGCTTTCTTT. This codes for CATSDGGTEAFF.